The T cell receptor (beta chain) under discussion was sequenced for a study of T cells in Graves' hyperthyroidism and ophthalmopathy. On the study more broadly: Prior to any treatment, at the point of initial diagnosis, peripheral blood was collected.

A remark on this clonotype: The target antigen is unknown.

The TCR beta CDR3 regions underwent amplification using RNA transcripts as the source. When the TCR CDR3 underwent first-round RT-PCR, the HTBI primer set was used. One entry per CDR3 protein, called by TCRdb with MiXCR from the multiplex PCR reads. Among roughly 200,000 distinct CDR3 sequences listed, around 17% were seen once. Study-wide findings and caveats: Among clonotypes expanded in thyroid above 0.001, most were also found in blood.

CDR1 is SGDLS, CDR2 YYNGEE, per germline. The CDR3 has 14 residues. Trimming cost V 1 base and J 6 bases, with 10 bases left between them. This receptor was taken from a middle-aged man with Graves' hyperthyroidism. The sequenced sample consisted of blood. This chain links TRBV9 with TRBJ2-2; D unclear. The CDR3 here is CASSVPTEPGELFF. CDR3 DNA: TGTGCCAGCAGCGTACCCACCGAGCCCGGGGAGCTGTTTTTT.